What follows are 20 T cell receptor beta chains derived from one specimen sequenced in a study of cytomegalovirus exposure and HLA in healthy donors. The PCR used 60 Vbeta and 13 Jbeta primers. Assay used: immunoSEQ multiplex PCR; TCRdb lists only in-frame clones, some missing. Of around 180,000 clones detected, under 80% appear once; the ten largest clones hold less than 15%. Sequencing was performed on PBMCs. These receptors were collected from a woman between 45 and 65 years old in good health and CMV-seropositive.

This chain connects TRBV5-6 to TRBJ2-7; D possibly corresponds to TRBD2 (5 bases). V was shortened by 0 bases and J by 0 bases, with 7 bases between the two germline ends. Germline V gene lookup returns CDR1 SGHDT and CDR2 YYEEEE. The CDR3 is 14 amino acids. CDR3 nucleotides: TGTGCCAGCAGCTTGGGACGGGGCTCCTACGAGCAGTACTTC. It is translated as CASSLGRGSYEQYF.

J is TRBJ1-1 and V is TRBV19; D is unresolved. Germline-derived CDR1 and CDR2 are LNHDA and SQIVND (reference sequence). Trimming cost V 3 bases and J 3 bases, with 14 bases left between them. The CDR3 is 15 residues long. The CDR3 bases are TGTGCCAGTAGTATTGGCACCGCCGGGGACACTGAAGCTTTCTTT. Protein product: CASSIGTAGDTEAFF.

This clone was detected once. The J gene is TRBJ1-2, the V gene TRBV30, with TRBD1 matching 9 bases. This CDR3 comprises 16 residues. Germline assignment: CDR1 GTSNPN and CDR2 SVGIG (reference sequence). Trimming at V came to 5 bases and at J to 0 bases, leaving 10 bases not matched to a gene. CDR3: CAWATGGAHPNYGYTF. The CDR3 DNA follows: TGTGCCTGGGCAACAGGGGGCGCTCATCCTAACTATGGCTACACCTTC.

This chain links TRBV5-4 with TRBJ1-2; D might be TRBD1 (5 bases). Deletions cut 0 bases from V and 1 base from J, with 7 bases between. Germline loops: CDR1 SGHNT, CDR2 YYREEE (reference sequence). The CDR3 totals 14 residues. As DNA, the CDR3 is TGTGCCAGCAGCTTGGGGGGGGGTAACTATGGCTACACCTTC. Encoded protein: CASSLGGGNYGYTF.

This chain's CDR3 is CASSKLTPGSYNSPLHF. DNA of the CDR3: TGCGCCAGCAGTAAACTCACCCCAGGCTCCTATAATTCACCCCTCCACTTT. The chain links TRBV4-1 to TRBJ1-6; D gene uncertain. CDR1 is MGHRA, CDR2 YSYEKL, per germline. V lost 6 bases, J lost 0 bases, and 15 bases lay in between. CDR3 size: 17 residues.

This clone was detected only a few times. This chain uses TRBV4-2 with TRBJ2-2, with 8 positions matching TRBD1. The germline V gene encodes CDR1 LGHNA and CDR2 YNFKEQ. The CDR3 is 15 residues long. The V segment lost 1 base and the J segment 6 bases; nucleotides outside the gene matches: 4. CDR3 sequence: CASSQVHRGAGELFF. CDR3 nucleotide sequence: TGTGCCAGCAGCCAAGTTCACAGGGGGGCCGGGGAGCTGTTTTTT.

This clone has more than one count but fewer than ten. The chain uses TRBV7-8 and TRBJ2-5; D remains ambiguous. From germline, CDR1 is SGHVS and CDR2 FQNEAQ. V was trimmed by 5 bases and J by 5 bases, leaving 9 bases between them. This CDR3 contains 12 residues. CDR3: CASSPFFETQYF. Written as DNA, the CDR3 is TGTGCCAGCAGCCCCTTTTTTGAGACCCAGTACTTC. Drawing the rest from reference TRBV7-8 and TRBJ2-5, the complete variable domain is GAGVSQSPRYKVAKRGQDVALRCDPISGHVSLFWYQQALGQGPEFLTYFQNEAQLDKSGLPSDRFFAERPEGSVSTLKIQRTQQEDSAVYLCASSPFFETQYFGPGTRLLVL.

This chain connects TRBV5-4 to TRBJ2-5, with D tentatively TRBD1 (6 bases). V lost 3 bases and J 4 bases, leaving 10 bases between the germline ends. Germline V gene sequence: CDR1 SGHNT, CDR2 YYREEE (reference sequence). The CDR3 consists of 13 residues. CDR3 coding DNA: TGTGCCAGCAGCTCGGACAGAGGAGAGACCCAGTACTTC. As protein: CASSSDRGETQYF.

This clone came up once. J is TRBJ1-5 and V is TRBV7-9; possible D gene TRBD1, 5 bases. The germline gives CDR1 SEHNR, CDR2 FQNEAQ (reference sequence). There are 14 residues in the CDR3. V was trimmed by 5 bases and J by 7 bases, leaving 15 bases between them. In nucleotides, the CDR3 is TGTGCCAGCAGCGCCGGGGGACCCAGCCAGCCCCAGCATTTT. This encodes CASSAGGPSQPQHF. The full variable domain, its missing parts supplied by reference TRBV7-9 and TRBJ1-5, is DTGVSQNPRHKITKRGQNVTFRCDPISEHNRLYWYRQTLGQGPEFLTYFQNEAQLEKSRLLSDRFSAERPKGSFSTLEIQRTEQGDSAMYLCASSAGGPSQPQHFGDGTRLSIL.

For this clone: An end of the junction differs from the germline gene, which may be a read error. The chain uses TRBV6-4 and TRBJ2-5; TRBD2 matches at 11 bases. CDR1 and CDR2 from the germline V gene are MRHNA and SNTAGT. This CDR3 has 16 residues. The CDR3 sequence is CASSYSGTSGQETQYF. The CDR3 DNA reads TGTGCCAGCAGTTACTCAGGGACTAGCGGACAAGAGACCCAGTACTTC.

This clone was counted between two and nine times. The CDR3 protein is CASSIALSGYTF. The CDR3, as DNA: TGTGCCAGCAGTATTGCCCTATCCGGCTACACCTTC. The gene calls are TRBV6-1 and TRBJ1-2; D gene unclear. Germline V gene sequence: CDR1 MNHNS, CDR2 SASEGT. This CDR3 contains 12 residues. The V end was cut by 5 bases, the J end by 8 bases, with 12 bases between.

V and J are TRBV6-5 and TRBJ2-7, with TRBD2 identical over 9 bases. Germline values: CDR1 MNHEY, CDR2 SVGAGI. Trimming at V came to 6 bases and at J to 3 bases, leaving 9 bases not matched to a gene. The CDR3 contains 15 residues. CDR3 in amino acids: CASRKGLAYIYEQYF. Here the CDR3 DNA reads TGTGCCAGCAGAAAAGGACTAGCGTATATCTACGAGCAGTACTTC.

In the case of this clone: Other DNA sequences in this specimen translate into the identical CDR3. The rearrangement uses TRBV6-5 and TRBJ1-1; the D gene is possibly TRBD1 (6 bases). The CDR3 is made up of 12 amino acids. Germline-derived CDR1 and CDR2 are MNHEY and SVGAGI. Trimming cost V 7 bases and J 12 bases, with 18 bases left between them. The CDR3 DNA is TGTGCCAGCATCCATACGGGGGGGCGGACTTTCTTT. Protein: CASIHTGGRTFF.

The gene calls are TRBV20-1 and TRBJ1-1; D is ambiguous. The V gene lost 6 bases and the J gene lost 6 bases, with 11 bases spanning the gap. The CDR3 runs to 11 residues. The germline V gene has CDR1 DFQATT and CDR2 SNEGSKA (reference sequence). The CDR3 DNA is TGCAGTGCCGCTGGCGGCCCTGAAGCTTTCTTT. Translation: CSAAGGPEAFF.

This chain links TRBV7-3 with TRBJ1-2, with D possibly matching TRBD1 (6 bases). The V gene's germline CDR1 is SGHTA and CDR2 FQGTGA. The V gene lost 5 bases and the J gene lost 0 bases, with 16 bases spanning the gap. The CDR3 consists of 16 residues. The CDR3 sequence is CASSPKKDRPNYGYTF. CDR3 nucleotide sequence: TGTGCCAGCAGCCCAAAAAAGGACAGACCTAACTATGGCTACACCTTC. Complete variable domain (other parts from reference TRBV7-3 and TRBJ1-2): GAGVSQTPSNKVTEKGKYVELRCDPISGHTALYWYRQSLGQGPEFLIYFQGTGAADDSGLPNDRFFAVRPEGSVSTLKIQRTERGDSAVYLCASSPKKDRPNYGYTFGSGTRLTVV.

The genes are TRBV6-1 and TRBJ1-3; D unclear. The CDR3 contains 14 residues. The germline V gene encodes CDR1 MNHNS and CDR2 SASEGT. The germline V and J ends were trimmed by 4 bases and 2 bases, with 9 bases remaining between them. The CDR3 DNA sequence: TGTGCCAGCAGTGTGATAGTAGCTGGAAACACCATATATTTT. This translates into CASSVIVAGNTIYF.

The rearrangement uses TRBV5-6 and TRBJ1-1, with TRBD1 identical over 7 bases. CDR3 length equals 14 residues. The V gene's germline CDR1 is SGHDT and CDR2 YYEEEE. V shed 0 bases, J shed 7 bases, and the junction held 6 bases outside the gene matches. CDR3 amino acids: CASSLGGGQIEAFF. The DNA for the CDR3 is TGTGCCAGCAGCTTGGGTGGGGGACAGATTGAAGCTTTCTTT.

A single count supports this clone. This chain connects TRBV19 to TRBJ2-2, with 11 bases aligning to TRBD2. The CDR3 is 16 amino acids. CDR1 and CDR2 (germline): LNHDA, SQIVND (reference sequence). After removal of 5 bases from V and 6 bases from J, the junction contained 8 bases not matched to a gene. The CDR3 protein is CASSALAGGRAGELFF. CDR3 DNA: TGTGCCAGTAGTGCCCTAGCGGGGGGACGAGCCGGGGAGCTGTTTTTT.

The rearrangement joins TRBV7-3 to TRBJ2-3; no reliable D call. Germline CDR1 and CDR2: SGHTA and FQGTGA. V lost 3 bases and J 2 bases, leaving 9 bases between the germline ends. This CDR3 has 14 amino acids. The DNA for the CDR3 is TGTGCCAGCAGCTTCGGTTCTCTCACAGATACGCAGTATTTT. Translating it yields CASSFGSLTDTQYF.

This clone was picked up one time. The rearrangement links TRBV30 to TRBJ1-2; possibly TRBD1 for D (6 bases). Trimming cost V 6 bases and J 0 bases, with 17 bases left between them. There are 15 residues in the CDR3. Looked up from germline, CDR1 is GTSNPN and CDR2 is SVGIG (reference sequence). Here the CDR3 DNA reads TGTGCCTGCGGGGGGCGCAGGGATCCTAACTATGGCTACACCTTC. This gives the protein CACGGRRDPNYGYTF.